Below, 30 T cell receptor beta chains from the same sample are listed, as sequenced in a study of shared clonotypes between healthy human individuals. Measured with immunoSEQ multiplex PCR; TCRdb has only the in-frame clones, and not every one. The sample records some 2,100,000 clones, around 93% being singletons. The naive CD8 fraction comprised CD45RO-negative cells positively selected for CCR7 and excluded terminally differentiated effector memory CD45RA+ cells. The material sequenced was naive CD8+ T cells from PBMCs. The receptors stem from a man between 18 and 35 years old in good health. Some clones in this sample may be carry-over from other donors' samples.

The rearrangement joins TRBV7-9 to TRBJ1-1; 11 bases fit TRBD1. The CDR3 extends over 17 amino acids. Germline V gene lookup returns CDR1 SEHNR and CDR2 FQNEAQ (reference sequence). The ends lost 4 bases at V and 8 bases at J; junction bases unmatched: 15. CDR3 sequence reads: CASSSPEKGQGALEAFF. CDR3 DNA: TGTGCCAGCAGCTCCCCGGAAAAAGGACAGGGGGCTCTGGAAGCTTTCTTT.

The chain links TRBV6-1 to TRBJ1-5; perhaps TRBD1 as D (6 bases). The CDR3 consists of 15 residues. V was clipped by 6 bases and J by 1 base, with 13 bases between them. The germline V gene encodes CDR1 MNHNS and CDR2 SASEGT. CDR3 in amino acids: CASRGPTGSNQPQHF. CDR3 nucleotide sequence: TGTGCCAGCAGGGGGCCAACAGGGAGCAATCAGCCCCAGCATTTT.

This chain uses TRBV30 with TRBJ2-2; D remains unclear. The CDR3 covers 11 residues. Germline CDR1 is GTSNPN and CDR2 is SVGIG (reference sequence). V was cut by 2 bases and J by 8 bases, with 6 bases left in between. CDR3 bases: TGTGCCTGGAGTTTCCGGGGGGAGCTGTTTTTT. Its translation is CAWSFRGELFF.

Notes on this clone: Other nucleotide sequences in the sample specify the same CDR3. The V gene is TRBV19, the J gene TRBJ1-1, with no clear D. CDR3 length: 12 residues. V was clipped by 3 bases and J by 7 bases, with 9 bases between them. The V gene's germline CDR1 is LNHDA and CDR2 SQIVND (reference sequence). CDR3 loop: CASSIGRIEAFF. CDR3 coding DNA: TGTGCCAGTAGTATTGGGCGGATTGAAGCTTTCTTT.

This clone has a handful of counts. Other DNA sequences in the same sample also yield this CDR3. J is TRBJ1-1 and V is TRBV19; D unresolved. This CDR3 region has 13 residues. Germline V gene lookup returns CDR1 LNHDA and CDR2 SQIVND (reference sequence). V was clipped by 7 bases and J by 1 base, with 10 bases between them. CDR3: CASTVTRNTEAFF. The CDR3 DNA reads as TGTGCCAGTACTGTTACCAGGAACACTGAAGCTTTCTTT.

The CDR3 region has the DNA TGTGCCTGGAGTGGTGGGGCCGTGGCGGCTTTCTTT. This sequence encodes CAWSGGAVAAFF. The chain couples TRBV30 to TRBJ1-1; possibly TRBD1 for D (5 bases). Trimming took off 1 base at V and 11 bases at J, with 14 bases between the two ends. CDR1 GTSNPN and CDR2 SVGIG come from the germline V gene (reference sequence). This CDR3 comprises 12 residues. Complete variable domain (other parts from reference TRBV30 and TRBJ1-1): SQTIHQWPATLVQPVGSPLSLECTVEGTSNPNLYWYRQAAGRGLQLLFYSVGIGQISSEVPQNLSASRPQDRQFILSSKKLLLSDSGFYLCAWSGGAVAAFFGQGTRLTVV.

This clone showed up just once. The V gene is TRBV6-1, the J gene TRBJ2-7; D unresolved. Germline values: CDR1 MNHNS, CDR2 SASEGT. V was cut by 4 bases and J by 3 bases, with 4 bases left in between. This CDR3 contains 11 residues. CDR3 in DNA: TGTGCCAGCAGTGTTTTCTACGAGCAGTACTTC. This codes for CASSVFYEQYF.

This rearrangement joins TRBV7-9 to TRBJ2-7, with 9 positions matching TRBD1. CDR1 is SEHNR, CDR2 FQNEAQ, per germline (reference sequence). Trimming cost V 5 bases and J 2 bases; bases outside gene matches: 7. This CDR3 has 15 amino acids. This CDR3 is CASSKQGADPYEQYF. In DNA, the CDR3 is TGTGCCAGCAGCAAACAGGGGGCGGACCCCTACGAGCAGTACTTC.

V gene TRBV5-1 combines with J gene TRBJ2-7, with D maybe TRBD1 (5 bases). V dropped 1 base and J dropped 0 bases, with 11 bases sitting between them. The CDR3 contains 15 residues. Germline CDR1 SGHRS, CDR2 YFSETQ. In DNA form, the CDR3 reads TGCGCCAGCAGCTTGCATCAGGGTTCCTCCTACGAGCAGTACTTC. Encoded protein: CASSLHQGSSYEQYF.

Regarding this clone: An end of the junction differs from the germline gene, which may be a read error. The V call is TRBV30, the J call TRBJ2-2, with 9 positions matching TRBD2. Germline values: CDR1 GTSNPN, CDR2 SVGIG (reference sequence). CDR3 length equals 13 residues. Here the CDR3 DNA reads TGTGCCGGGAGGACTAGCGACACCGGGGAGCTGTTTTTT. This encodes CAGRTSDTGELFF.

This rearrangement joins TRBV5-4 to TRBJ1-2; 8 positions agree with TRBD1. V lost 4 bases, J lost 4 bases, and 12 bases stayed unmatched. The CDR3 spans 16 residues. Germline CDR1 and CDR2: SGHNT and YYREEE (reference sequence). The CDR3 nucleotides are TGTGCCAGCAGCCGTCCCGAGGACAGGGTGAGCTATGGCTACACCTTC. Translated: CASSRPEDRVSYGYTF.

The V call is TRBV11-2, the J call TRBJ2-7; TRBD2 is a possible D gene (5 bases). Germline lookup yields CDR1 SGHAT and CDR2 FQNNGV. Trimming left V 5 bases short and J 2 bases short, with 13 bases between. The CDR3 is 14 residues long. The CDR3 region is CASSIIGETYEQYF. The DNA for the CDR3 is TGTGCCAGCAGCATAATCGGGGAGACCTACGAGCAGTACTTC.

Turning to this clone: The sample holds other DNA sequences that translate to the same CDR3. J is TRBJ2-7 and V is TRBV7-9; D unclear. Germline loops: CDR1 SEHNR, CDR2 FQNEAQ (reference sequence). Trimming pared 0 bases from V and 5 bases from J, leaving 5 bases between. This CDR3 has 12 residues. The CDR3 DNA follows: TGTGCCAGCAGCTTAGCCCGTGACGAGCAGTACTTC. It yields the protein CASSLARDEQYF.

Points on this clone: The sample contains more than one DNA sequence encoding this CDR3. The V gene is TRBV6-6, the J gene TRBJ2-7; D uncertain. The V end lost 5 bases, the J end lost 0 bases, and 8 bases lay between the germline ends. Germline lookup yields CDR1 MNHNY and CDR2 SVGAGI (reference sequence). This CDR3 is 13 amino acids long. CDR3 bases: TGTGCCAGCAGTCCCGGAATCTCCTACGAGCAGTACTTC. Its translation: CASSPGISYEQYF.

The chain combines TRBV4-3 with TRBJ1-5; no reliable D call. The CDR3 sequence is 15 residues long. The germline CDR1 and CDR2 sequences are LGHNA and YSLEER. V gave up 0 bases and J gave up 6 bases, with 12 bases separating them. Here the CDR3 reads CASSQDGRRRQPQHF. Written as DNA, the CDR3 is TGCGCCAGCAGCCAAGATGGCCGGAGGCGTCAGCCCCAGCATTTT.

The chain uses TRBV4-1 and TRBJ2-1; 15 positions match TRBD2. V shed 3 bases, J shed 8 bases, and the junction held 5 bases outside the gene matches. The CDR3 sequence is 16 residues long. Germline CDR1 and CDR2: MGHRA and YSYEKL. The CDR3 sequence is CASSHGLAGGWDEQFF. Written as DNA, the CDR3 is TGCGCCAGCAGCCATGGACTAGCGGGAGGGTGGGATGAGCAGTTCTTC.

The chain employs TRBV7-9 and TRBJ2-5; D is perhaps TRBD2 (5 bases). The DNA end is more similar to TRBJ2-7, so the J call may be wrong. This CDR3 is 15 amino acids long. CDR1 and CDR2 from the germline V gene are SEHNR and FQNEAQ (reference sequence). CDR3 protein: CASGSPLGWAYEQYF. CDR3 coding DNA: TGTGCCAGCGGGAGTCCTTTAGGATGGGCCTACGAGCAGTACTTC.

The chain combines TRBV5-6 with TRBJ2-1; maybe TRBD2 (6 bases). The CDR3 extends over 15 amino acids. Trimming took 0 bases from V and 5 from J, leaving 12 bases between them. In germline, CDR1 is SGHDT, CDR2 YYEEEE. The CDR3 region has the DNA TGTGCCAGCAGCTTGGAAGTCGGGAGAAACAATGAGCAGTTCTTC. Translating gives CASSLEVGRNNEQFF.

The CDR3 DNA reads TGCGCCAGCAGCCAAGGTATGACAGGGTACACTGAAGCTTTCTTT. It is translated as CASSQGMTGYTEAFF. J is TRBJ1-1 and V is TRBV4-3; 7 bases align to TRBD1. CDR3 size: 15 residues. V trimming: 1 base; J trimming: 3 bases; junction bases outside the gene matches: 5. The germline gives CDR1 LGHNA, CDR2 YSLEER.

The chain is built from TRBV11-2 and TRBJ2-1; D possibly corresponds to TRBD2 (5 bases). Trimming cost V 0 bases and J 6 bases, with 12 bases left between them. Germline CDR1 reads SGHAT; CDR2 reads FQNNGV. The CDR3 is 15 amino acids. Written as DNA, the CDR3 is TGTGCCAGCAGCTTAGAGGCTAGCCTGGGCAATGAGCAGTTCTTC. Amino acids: CASSLEASLGNEQFF.

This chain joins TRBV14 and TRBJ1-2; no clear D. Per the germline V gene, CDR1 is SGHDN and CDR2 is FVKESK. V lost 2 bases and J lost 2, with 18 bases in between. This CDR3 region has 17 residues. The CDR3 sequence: CASSQSYLTARNYGYTF. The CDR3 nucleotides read TGTGCCAGCAGCCAAAGCTATTTAACGGCCAGGAACTATGGCTACACCTTC.

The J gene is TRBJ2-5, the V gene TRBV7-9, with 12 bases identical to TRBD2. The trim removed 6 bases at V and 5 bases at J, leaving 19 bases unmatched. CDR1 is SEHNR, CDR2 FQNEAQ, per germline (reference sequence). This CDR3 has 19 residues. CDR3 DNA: TGTGCCAGCAGTTTAAGGACGGGGACTGAACTAGCGGGAGGTGAGACCCAGTACTTC. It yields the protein CASSLRTGTELAGGETQYF.

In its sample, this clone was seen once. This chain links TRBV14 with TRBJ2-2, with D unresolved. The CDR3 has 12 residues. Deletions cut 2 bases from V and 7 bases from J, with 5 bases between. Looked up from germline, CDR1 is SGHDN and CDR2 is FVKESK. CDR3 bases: TGTGCCAGCAGCCAAAGTGGCGGGGAGCTGTTTTTT. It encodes CASSQSGGELFF.

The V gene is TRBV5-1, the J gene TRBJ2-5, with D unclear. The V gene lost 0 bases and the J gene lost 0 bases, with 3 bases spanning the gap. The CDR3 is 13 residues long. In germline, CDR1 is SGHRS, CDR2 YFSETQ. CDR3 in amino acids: CASSLGDQETQYF. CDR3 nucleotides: TGCGCCAGCAGCTTGGGCGACCAAGAGACCCAGTACTTC.

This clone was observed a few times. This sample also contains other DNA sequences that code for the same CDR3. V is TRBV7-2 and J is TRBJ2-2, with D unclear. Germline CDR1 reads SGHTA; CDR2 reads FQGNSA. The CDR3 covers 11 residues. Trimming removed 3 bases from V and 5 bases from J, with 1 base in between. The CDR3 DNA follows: TGTGCCAGCAGCTTTACCGGGGAGCTGTTTTTT. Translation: CASSFTGELFF.

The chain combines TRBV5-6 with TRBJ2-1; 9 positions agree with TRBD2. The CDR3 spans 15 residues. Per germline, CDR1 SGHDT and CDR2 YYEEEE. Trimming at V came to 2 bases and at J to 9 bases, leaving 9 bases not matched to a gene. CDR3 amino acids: CASSFSSTTSGEQFF. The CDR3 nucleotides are TGTGCCAGCAGCTTCTCGAGCACGACTAGCGGTGAGCAGTTCTTC.

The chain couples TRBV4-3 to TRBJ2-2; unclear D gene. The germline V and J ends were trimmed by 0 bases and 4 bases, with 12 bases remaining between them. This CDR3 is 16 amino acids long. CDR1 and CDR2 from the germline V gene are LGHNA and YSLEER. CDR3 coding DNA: TGCGCCAGCAGCCAAGATTTTACTGGGTTCACCGGGGAGCTGTTTTTT. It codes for CASSQDFTGFTGELFF.

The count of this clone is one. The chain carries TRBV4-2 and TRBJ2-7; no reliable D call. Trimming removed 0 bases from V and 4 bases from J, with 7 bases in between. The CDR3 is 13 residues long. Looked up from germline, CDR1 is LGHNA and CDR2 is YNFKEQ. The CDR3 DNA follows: TGTGCCAGCAGCCAAGATTTCATATACGAGCAGTACTTC. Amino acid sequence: CASSQDFIYEQYF.

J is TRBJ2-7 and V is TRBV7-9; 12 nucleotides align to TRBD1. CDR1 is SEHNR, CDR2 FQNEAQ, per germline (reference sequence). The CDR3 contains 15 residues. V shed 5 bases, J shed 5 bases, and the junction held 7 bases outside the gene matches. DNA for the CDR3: TGTGCCAGCAGCCCTCGGGGACAGGGGGCCAACGAGCAGTACTTC. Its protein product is CASSPRGQGANEQYF.

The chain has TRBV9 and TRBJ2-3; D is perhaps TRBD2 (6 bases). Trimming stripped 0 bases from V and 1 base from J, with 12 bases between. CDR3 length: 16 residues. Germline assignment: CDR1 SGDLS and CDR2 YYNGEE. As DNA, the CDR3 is TGTGCCAGCAGCGTAGACGGGAGTTTGGGCACAGATACGCAGTATTTT. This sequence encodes CASSVDGSLGTDTQYF.